A selection of T cell receptor beta chains follows, all from one sample in a study of shared clonotypes between healthy human individuals. Libraries were prepared by immunoSEQ multiplex PCR; TCRdb keeps only in-frame clonotypes and omits some of them. The sample has 300,000 or so clones, 74% seen once. Sequenced material: memory CD4+ T cells sorted from blood. The receptors stem from a man aged 25-45 years in good health. Both conserved end residues are part of each CDR3. D genes are given only for firm matches. Clone size is stated in some rows and not others, as once, few, many or a class when expanded.

clone_size	d_call	j_call	v_call	cdr3_nt	cdr3_aa
.	.	TRBJ1-2	TRBV27	TGTGCCAGCAGTTTAGGAAGTTTGAGGGGCGGGGGCTACACCTTC	CASSLGSLRGGGYTF
.	TRBD2	TRBJ2-3	TRBV2	TGTGCCAGCAGTCTGGGACTAGCCGGGGGAGATACGCAGTATTTT	CASSLGLAGGDTQYF
once	TRBD1	TRBJ1-1	TRBV6-5	TGTGCCAGCAGCTCTTGGACAGGGGTGAACACTGAAGCTTTCTTT	CASSSWTGVNTEAFF
.	.	TRBJ2-1	TRBV18	TGTGCCAGCTCACCACCTAGGCCCCACAATGAGCAGTTCTTC	CASSPPRPHNEQFF
few	.	TRBJ1-1	TRBV5-1	TGCGCCAGCAGCTTGGAAGGAGAATACACTGAAGCTTTCTTT	CASSLEGEYTEAFF
.	.	TRBJ1-5	TRBV5-1	TGCGCCAGCAGTCAGGACAGTCAAGGTCAGCCCCAGCATTTT	CASSQDSQGQPQHF
.	TRBD2	TRBJ2-7	TRBV30	TGTGCCTGGAGTGTACTTTCGGGACTAGCGGGGTGGGAGCAGTACTTC	CAWSVLSGLAGWEQYF
few	.	TRBJ2-7	TRBV5-4	TGTGCCAGCAGCTTGGACGGCTACGAGCAGTACTTC	CASSLDGYEQYF
.	.	TRBJ1-5	TRBV15	TGTGCCACCAGCAGAGACCCACCCTCCACAGGGAACCATCAGCCCCAGCATTTT	CATSRDPPSTGNHQPQHF
.	.	TRBJ2-3	TRBV7-2	TGTGCCAGCCATACACTAGATACAGATACGCAGTATTTT	CASHTLDTDTQYF
.	.	TRBJ2-1	TRBV12-5	TGTGCTAGTGGTCAAGTCGGACTGGGACCGTCCAATGAGCAGTTCTTC	CASGQVGLGPSNEQFF
.	.	TRBJ2-7	TRBV6-1	TGTGCCAGCAGCTCTCGGGTCCCCCCCTACGAGCAGTACTTC	CASSSRVPPYEQYF
.	.	TRBJ2-7	TRBV29-1	TGCAGCGTTGAGCGGCAGTGGCAAGGGGAGCAGTACTTC	CSVERQWQGEQYF
.	TRBD1	TRBJ1-1	TRBV19	TGTGCCAGTAGTCGGACAGGGTCGGCGAACACTGAAGCTTTCTTT	CASSRTGSANTEAFF
few	.	TRBJ1-1	TRBV7-2	TGTGCCAGCAGCTTTAGGGGGAACACTGAAGCTTTCTTT	CASSFRGNTEAFF
many	.	TRBJ1-1	TRBV29-1	TGCAGCGCTGCGGAGGGGACGAACACTGAAGCTTTCTTT	CSAAEGTNTEAFF
.	.	TRBJ1-1	TRBV6-1	TGTGCCAGCAGTGAAACGGGGCGGGGGAACACTGAAGCTTTCTTT	CASSETGRGNTEAFF
once	TRBD2	TRBJ2-5	TRBV5-4	TGTGCCAGCAGCTCACCGACTAGCGGGAAAGAGACCCAGTACTTC	CASSSPTSGKETQYF
.	.	TRBJ2-5	TRBV30	TGTGCCTCCAACAGGGACCAAGAGACCCAGTACTTC	CASNRDQETQYF
few	.	TRBJ2-3	TRBV7-2	TGTGCCAGCAGTCTGAGCCGCGATACGCAGTATTTT	CASSLSRDTQYF
.	.	TRBJ2-5	TRBV14	TGTGCCAGCAGCCAACGGGACTACCAAGAGACCCAGTACTTC	CASSQRDYQETQYF
.	.	TRBJ2-1	TRBV5-1	TGCGCCAGCAGCTTGGACCCCCGGAACAATGAGCAGTTCTTC	CASSLDPRNNEQFF
.	.	TRBJ2-7	TRBV27	TGTGCCAGCAGTTTAAGGAGGACCCAGCGGGTCGCTTACGAGCAGTACTTC	CASSLRRTQRVAYEQYF
.	.	TRBJ2-7	TRBV19	TGTGCCAGTAGTATTGGGGGAGGCGACGAGCAGTACTTC	CASSIGGGDEQYF
.	.	TRBJ1-1	TRBV12-5	TGTGCTAGTGGTTTTGGGGGAGGGACTGAAGCTTTCTTT	CASGFGGGTEAFF
.	.	TRBJ1-5	TRBV28	TGTGCCAGCAGTCCGCCAACAGGGTTCGGACCCCAGCATTTT	CASSPPTGFGPQHF
.	.	TRBJ2-7	TRBV4-3	TGCGCCAGCAGCCAAGATCCCGTGACAGCAACCTACGAGCAGTACTTC	CASSQDPVTATYEQYF
once	.	TRBJ2-5	TRBV29-1	TGCAGCGTTGATTTAGAGACCCAGTACTTC	CSVDLETQYF
few	.	TRBJ2-2	TRBV28	TGTGCCAGCAGACCAGGGGACCGAAACACCGGGGAGCTGTTTTTT	CASRPGDRNTGELFF
.	TRBD2	TRBJ2-3	TRBV5-4	TGTGCCAGCAGCTTTAGCGGGAGTGCTACAGATACGCAGTATTTT	CASSFSGSATDTQYF
once	TRBD2	TRBJ2-1	TRBV5-1	TGCGCCAGCAGCTTCGGGACTAGCGGACTACGCAATGAGCAGTTCTTC	CASSFGTSGLRNEQFF
.	TRBD1	TRBJ2-7	TRBV27	TGTGCCAGCAGTCCACAAAACCGTAGGACAGGGGACTCCGAGCAGTACTTC	CASSPQNRRTGDSEQYF
.	TRBD2	TRBJ2-5	TRBV27	TGTGCCAGCAGGGGCGGGAGACCCCCAGAGACCCAGTACTTC	CASRGGRPPETQYF
.	TRBD2	TRBJ2-7	TRBV10-2	TGCGCCAGCAGTGCTCTTAGCGGGAGGGGCTCCTACGAGCAGTACTTC	CASSALSGRGSYEQYF
few	.	TRBJ2-3	TRBV5-1	TGCGCCAGCAGCTTGGGTGGCACAGATACGCAGTATTTT	CASSLGGTDTQYF
many	.	TRBJ1-4	TRBV14	TGTGCCAGCAGCCAAGGGAAAGACGCAACTAATGAAAAACTGTTTTTT	CASSQGKDATNEKLFF
.	TRBD1	TRBJ2-7	TRBV6-6	TGTGCCAGCAGTTACGAGGGACAGAGATTTGACGAGCAGTACTTC	CASSYEGQRFDEQYF
.	.	TRBJ1-5	TRBV11-2	TGTGCCAGCAGCTCCGAGGGTCAGCCCCAGCATTTT	CASSSEGQPQHF
.	TRBD1	TRBJ2-7	TRBV27	TGTGCCAGCAGACCCGGGACAGGGGCCTACGAGCAGTACTTC	CASRPGTGAYEQYF
.	.	TRBJ2-7	TRBV7-9	TGTGCCAGCAGCCTTGGGCACAGCGGGCCACACTACGAGCAGTACTTC	CASSLGHSGPHYEQYF